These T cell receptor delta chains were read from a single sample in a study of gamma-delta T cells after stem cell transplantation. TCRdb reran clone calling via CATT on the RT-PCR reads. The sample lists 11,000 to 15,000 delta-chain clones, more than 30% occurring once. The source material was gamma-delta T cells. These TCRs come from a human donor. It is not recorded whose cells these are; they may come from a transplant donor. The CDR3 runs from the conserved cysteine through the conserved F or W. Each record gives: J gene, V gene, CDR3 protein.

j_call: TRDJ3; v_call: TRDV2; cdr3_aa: CACDRGGTGSSWDTRQMFF
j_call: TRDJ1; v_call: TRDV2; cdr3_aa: CARYWGIRLIF
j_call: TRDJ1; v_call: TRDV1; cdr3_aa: CALGELGLLPSYSKLIF
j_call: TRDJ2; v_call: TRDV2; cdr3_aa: CACDPLGDPALTAQLFF
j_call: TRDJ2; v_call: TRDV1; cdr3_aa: CALGEFLELKKQRPQLFF
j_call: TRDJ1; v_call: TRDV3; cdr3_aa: CAFSPYWALPDKLIF
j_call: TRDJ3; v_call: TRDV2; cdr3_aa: CACDRYWGVHSWDTRQMFF
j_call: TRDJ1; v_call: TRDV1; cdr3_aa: CAIGVSKGGTGVYTDKLIF
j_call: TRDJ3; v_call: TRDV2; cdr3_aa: CACDTGWWGIPNQSSWDTRQMFF
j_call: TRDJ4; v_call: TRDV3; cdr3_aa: CAFNGLPTVLGDTRIGGRPLIF
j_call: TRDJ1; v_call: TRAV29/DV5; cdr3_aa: CAASGLGFLRLAGRPHTDKLIF